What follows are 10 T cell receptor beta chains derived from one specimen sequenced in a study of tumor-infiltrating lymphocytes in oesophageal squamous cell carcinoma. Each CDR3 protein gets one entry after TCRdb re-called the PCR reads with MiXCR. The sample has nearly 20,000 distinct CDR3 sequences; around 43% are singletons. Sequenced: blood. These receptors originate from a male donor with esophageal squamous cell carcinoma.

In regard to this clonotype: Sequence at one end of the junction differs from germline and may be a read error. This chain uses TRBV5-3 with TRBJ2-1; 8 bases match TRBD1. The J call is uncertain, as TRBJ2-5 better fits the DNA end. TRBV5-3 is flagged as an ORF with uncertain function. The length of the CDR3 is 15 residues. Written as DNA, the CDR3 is TGTGCCAGCAGCTCCCCGGGACAGGCGATAGAGACCCAGTACTTC. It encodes CASSSPGQAIETQYF.

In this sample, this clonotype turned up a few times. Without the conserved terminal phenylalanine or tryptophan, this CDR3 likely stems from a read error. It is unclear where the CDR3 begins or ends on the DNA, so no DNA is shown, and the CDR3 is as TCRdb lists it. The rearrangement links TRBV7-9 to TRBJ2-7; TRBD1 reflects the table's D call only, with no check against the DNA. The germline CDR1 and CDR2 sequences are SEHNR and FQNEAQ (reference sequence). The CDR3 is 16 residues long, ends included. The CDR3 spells CASSPTGGVYGYTFGS.

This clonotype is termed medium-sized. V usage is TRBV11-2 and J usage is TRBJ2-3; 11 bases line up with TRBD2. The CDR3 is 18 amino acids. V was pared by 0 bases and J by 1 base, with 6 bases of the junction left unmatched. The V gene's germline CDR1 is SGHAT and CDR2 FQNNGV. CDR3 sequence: CASSLELSGGAGTDTQYF. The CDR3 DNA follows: TGTGCCAGCAGCTTAGAACTTAGCGGGGGGGCAGGCACAGATACGCAGTATTTT.

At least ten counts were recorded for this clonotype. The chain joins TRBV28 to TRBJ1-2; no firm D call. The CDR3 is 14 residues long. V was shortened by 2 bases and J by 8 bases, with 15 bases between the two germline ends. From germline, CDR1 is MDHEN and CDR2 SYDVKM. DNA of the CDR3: TGTGCCAGCAGTTTAAATCTCGGGGTAAAAGGCTACACCTTC. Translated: CASSLNLGVKGYTF.

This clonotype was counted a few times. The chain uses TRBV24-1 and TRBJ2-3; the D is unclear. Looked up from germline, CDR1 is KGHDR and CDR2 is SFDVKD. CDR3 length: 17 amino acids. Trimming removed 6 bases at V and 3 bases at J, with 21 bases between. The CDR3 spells CATSRTVVEVMTDTQYF. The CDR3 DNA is TGTGCCACCAGTCGGACGGTTGTCGAAGTTATGACAGATACGCAGTATTTT.

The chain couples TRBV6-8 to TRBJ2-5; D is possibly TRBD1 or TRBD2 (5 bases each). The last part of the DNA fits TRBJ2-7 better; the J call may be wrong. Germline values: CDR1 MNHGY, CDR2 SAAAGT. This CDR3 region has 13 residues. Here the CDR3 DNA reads TGTGCCAGCAGACGGGGACGGAACTACGAGCAGTACTTC. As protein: CASRRGRNYEQYF.

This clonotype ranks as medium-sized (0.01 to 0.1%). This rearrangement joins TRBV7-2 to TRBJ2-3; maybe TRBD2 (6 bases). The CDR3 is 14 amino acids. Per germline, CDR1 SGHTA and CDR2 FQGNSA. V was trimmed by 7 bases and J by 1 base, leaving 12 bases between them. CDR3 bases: TGTGCCAGCAACCCGGAGGGCCGCACAGATACGCAGTATTTT. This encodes CASNPEGRTDTQYF.

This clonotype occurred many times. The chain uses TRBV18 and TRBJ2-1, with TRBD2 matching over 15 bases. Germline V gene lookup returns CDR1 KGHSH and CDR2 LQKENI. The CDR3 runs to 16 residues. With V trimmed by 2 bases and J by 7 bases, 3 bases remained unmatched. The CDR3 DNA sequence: TGTGCCAGCTCACCAGGACTAGCGGGGGGGGAAAATGAGCAGTTCTTC. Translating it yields CASSPGLAGGENEQFF.

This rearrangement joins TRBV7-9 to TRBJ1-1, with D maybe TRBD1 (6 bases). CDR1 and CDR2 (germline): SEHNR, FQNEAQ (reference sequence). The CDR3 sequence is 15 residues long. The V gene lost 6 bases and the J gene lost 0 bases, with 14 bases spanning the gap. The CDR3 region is CASRDPGQMNTEAFF. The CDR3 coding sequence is TGTGCCAGCAGGGACCCGGGACAAATGAACACTGAAGCTTTCTTT.

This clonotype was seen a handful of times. The CDR3 protein is CASSPTPQGNEQFF. The CDR3 DNA reads TGTGCCAGCAGCCCGACACCGCAGGGCAATGAGCAGTTCTTC. This rearrangement joins TRBV7-2 to TRBJ2-7; possibly TRBD1 for D (5 bases). Gene TRBJ2-1 matches the end of the DNA better, so the J call may be wrong. Germline V CDR1 and CDR2: SGHTA, FQGNSA. The CDR3 totals 14 residues.